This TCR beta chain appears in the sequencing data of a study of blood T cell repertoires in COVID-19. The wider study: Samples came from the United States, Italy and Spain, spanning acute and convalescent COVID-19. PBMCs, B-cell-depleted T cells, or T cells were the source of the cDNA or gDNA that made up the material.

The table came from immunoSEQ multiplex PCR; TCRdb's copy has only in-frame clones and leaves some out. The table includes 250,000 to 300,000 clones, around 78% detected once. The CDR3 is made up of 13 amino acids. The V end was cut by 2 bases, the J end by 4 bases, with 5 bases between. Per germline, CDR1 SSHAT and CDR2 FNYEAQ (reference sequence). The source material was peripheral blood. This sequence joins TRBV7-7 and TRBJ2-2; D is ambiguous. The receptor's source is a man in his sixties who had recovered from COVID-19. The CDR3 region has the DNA TGTGCCAGCAGCTTATCCGGCACCGGGGAGCTGTTTTTT. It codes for CASSLSGTGELFF.